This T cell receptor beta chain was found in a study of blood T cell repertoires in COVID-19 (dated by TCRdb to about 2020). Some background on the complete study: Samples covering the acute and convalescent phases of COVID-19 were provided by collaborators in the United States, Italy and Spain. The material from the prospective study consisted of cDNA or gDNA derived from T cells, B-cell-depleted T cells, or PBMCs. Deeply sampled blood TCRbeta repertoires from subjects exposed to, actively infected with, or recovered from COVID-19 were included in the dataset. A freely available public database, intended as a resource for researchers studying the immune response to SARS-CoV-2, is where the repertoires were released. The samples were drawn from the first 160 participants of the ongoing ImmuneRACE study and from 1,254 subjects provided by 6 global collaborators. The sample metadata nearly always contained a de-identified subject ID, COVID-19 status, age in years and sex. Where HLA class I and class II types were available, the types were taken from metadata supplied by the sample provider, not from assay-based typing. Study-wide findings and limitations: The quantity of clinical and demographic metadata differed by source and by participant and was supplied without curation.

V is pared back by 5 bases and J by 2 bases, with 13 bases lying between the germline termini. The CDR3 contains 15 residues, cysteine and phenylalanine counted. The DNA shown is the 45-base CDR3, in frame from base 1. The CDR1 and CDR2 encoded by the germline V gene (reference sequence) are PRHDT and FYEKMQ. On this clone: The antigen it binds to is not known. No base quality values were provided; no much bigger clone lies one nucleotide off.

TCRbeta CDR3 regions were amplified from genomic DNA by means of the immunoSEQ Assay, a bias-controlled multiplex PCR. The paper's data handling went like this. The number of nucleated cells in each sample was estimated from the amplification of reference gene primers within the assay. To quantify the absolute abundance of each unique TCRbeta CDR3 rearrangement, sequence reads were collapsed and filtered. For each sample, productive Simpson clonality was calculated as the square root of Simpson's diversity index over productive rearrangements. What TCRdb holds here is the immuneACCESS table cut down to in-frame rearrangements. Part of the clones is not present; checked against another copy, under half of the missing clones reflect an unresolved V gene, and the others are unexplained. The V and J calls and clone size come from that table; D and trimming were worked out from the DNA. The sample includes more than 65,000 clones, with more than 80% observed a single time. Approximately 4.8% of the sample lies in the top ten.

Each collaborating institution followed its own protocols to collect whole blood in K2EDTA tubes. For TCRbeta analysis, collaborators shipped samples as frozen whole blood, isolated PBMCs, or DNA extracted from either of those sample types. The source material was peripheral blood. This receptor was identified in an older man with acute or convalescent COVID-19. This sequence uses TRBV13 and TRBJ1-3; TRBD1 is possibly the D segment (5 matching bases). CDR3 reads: CASSAQGTPGNTIYF. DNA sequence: TGTGCCAGCAGCGCGCAGGGAACGCCTGGAAACACCATATATTTT.